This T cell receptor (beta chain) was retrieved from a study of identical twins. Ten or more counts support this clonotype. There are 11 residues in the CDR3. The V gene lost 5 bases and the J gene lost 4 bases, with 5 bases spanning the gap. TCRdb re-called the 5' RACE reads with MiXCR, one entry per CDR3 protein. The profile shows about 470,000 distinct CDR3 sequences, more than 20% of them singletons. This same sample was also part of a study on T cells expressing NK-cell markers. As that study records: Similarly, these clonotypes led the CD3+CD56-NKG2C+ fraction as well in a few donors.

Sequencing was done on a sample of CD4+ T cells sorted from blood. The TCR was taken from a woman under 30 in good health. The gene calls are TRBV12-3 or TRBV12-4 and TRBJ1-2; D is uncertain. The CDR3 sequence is CASSRGYGYTF. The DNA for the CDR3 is TGTGCCAGCAGTCGGGGCTATGGCTACACCTTC.